This entry is about one TCR beta chain. Antigen specificity is unknown. This sample is part of a study of neoadjuvant anti-PD-1 for oral cavity cancer. General study findings and limits: Pretreatment Treg/Th17 ratio correlated inversely with post-treatment tumor clonality.

The CDR3 length is 15 residues. V gave up 4 bases and J gave up 4 bases; unmatched junction bases: 8. Germline assignment: CDR1 SGHKS and CDR2 YYEKEE (reference sequence). The protocol was immunoSEQ multiplex PCR, while the TCRdb copy is restricted to in-frame clones and leaves out a portion. There are some 33,000 clones in the sample; around 87% occur only once, and roughly 3.6% lies in the top ten. The V gene is TRBV5-5, the J gene TRBJ2-3, with 8 bases fitting TRBD1. This specimen consisted of PBMCs, obtained before nivolumab (anti-PD-1) treatment. This receptor was identified in a person aged 35-79 years with oral cavity squamous cell carcinoma. The CDR3 DNA is TGTGCCAGCAGCCGATACCAGGGGGCGTCAGATACGCAGTATTTT. It codes for CASSRYQGASDTQYF.